The table lists the clone carrying this T cell receptor (beta chain) with a few counts. This sample was included in a study of Graves' ophthalmopathy and Graves' hyperthyroidism. TCR beta CDR3 amplification used RNA transcripts. An opening RT-PCR round employed HTBI primers and preceded a second-round multiplex PCR. TCRdb itself ran the multiplex PCR reads through MiXCR, one entry per CDR3 protein. The table has 300,000 to 400,000 distinct CDR3 sequences, about a sixth seen once; the top ten hold more than 9%. The sequence was collected from an adult man with Graves' ophthalmopathy. The sequenced sample consisted of peripheral blood.

CDR3 residues: CATSGGGTSPYEQYF. The CDR3 nucleotides are TGTGCCACCAGTGGCGGCGGGACTAGCCCCTACGAGCAGTACTTC. The V gene is TRBV24-1, the J gene TRBJ2-7; 9 bases agree with TRBD2. The CDR3 consists of 15 residues. V lost 5 bases and J lost 2; bases outside the gene matches: 6. Germline CDR1 KGHDR, CDR2 SFDVKD.